These 9 T cell receptor beta chains came from one sample sequenced in a study of blood T cells in healthy people across ages (dated by TCRdb to between 2014 and 2016). Receptor libraries were prepared by 5' RACE. Sequencing used an Illumina HiSeq 2500. A second PCR of 7 to 11 cycles was performed with a sample-barcoded 5' primer and a J-beta primer mix. TCRdb trimmed the raw reads at Q25, called clones with MiXCR and kept productive beta chains. CDR3 protein sequences are deduplicated, and each keeps its most common genes and DNA. This sample lists around 1,100,000 distinct CDR3 sequences; approximately 38% were detected once. The ten largest clonotypes hold about an eighth of the sample. Sequenced input: blood. All receptors derive from a man in his late teens or twenties in good health.

There are a few counts of this clonotype. V and J are TRBV6-6 and TRBJ2-3, with 12 positions matching TRBD2. This CDR3 has 16 residues. From germline, CDR1 is MNHNY and CDR2 SVGAGI (reference sequence). The trim removed 4 bases at V and 8 bases at J, leaving 10 bases unmatched. CDR3 sequence reads: CASSLPGTSGWGTQYF. CDR3 in DNA: TGTGCCAGCAGTTTGCCCGGGACTAGCGGGTGGGGTACGCAGTATTTT.

The chain uses TRBV6-2 or TRBV6-3 and TRBJ2-7; a weak D match, TRBD1 (6 bases). Per the germline V gene, CDR1 is MNHEY and CDR2 is SVGEGT. The CDR3 length is 13 residues. The V and J ends lost 6 bases and 4 bases respectively, with 13 bases between them. CDR3 DNA: TGTGCCAGCAGCAGGGGAGATACGTACGAGCAGTACTTC. Translation gives CASSRGDTYEQYF.

This clonotype was seen repeatedly, ten times or more. The genes are TRBV7-2 and TRBJ2-1; D call uncertain. Trimming removed 7 bases at V and 7 bases at J, with 14 bases between. Germline V CDR1 and CDR2: SGHTA, FQGNSA. The CDR3 is 13 residues long. This CDR3 is CASTLSITNEQFF. The CDR3 DNA reads TGTGCCAGCACCCTTAGCATAACGAATGAGCAGTTCTTC.

This rearrangement joins TRBV4-3 to TRBJ2-1; no clear D gene. Germline CDR1 LGHNA, CDR2 YSLEER. V shed 0 bases and J shed 4 bases, with 10 bases lying between them. The CDR3 extends over 15 amino acids. CDR3 residues: CASSQDNLSYNEQFF. The CDR3 DNA sequence: TGCGCCAGCAGCCAAGATAACCTGTCGTACAATGAGCAGTTCTTC.

The J gene is TRBJ1-6, the V gene TRBV20-1; the D gene is possibly TRBD1 (6 bases). Trimming cost V 5 bases and J 0 bases, with 23 bases left between them. The length of the CDR3 is 19 residues. Germline CDR1 reads DFQATT; CDR2 reads SNEGSKA (reference sequence). This chain's CDR3 is CSAALPGTLQNSYNSPLHF. CDR3 sequence (DNA): TGCAGTGCTGCCCTACCCGGGACACTGCAAAACTCCTATAATTCACCCCTCCACTTT.

V and J are TRBV27 and TRBJ2-3, with a tentative D call TRBD1 (6 bases). This CDR3 is 14 amino acids long. Germline V gives CDR1 MNHEY, CDR2 SMNVEV (reference sequence). V shed 6 bases and J shed 5 bases, with 15 bases lying between them. The CDR3 DNA follows: TGTGCCAGCAGCTGGGGGCTTCACCAAGATACGCAGTATTTT. This sequence encodes CASSWGLHQDTQYF.

This clonotype was counted only a few times. The chain links TRBV7-9 to TRBJ2-1, with D tentatively TRBD2 (5 bases). CDR1 and CDR2 from the germline V gene are SEHNR and FQNEAQ (reference sequence). The CDR3 length is 15 residues. V lost 2 bases, J lost 4 bases, and 12 bases lay in between. The CDR3 region has the DNA TGTGCCAGCAGCTTAACCGGACTTAATTACAATGAGCAGTTCTTC. Translated: CASSLTGLNYNEQFF.

V usage is TRBV7-2 and J usage is TRBJ2-2, with D unclear. Trimming pared 4 bases from V and 5 bases from J, leaving 8 bases between. Germline CDR1 reads SGHTA; CDR2 reads FQGNSA. The CDR3 runs 13 residues. CDR3 in DNA: TGTGCCAGCAGCTCTTCACAGACCGGGGAGCTGTTTTTT. Its protein product is CASSSSQTGELFF.

Here the CDR3 reads CSAREGGTTDTQYF. The CDR3 coding sequence is TGCAGTGCTAGAGAGGGCGGAACCACAGATACGCAGTATTTT. The chain links TRBV20-1 to TRBJ2-3; D remains unclear. The CDR3 covers 14 residues. The V end lost 0 bases, the J end lost 2 bases, and 9 bases lay between the germline ends. Germline V CDR1 and CDR2: DFQATT, SNEGSKA (reference sequence).